This T cell receptor (beta chain) was recovered during a study of cytomegalovirus exposure and HLA in healthy donors. A multiplex PCR was run with 60 Vbeta primers and 13 Jbeta primers. TCRdb keeps only in-frame clones here, not all; method: immunoSEQ multiplex PCR. Among 150,000 to 200,000 clones listed, roughly 70% were seen once. The sample comprised PBMCs. This receptor was taken from a man aged 40-49 years in good health and CMV-seropositive.

The CDR3 DNA sequence: TGTGCCAGCAGCCGGACAGGGGGACTCGAGCAGTACTTC. Translation gives CASSRTGGLEQYF. This sequence joins TRBV7-2 and TRBJ2-5, with 10 bases aligning to TRBD1. The end of the DNA aligns better with TRBJ2-7, so the J call may be wrong. Per germline, CDR1 SGHTA and CDR2 FQGNSA. CDR3 length equals 13 residues.